The clone carrying this TCR beta chain appeared a single time. CDR3 length equals 13 residues. Trimming removed 4 bases from V and 5 bases from J, with 12 bases in between. The germline V gene has CDR1 SGHNT and CDR2 YENEEA. In the original workflow: By means of reference gene primer amplification, nucleated cell counts were estimated. Method: immunoSEQ multiplex PCR; TCRdb's copy keeps in-frame clones and lacks some. Clone size and V and J calls were adopted from that table, with D and trimming inferred from the DNA. Of approximately 270,000 clones listed, approximately 89% are singletons. This entry comes from a study of blood T cell repertoires in COVID-19. Study overall: Spain, Italy and the United States supplied samples that represented acute and convalescent COVID-19. PBMCs, B-cell-depleted T cells, or T cells were the source of the cDNA or gDNA that made up the material.

The clonotype was recovered from a man in his forties with active or convalescent COVID-19. Material for sequencing was peripheral blood. The genes are TRBV11-3 and TRBJ2-7; D perhaps matches TRBD2 (6 bases). CDR3 nucleotides: TGTGCCAGCAGCTCCGGAGGGCCGCACGAGCAGTACTTC. This codes for CASSSGGPHEQYF.